This T cell receptor beta chain was identified during a study of T-cell reconstitution after alpha-beta-depleted transplantation in children. With 5 bases removed from V and 2 bases from J, the gap between germline ends came to 12 bases. CDR1 is SSHAT and CDR2 is FNYEAQ in the germline V gene (reference sequence). This CDR3 is 14 amino acids long. Unique molecular identifiers were incorporated during preparation of the TCRbeta library. Via MiXCR, TCRdb re-called the PCR reads, giving one row per CDR3 protein. The sample lists roughly 590,000 distinct CDR3 sequences, roughly 15% seen once, with under 1.2% in the top ten.

This TCR derives from a human donor who donated a stem cell graft to a child with acute myeloid leukemia. V gene TRBV7-7 combines with J gene TRBJ2-5, with a possible D match to TRBD2 (7 bases). The source was PBMCs from the stem cell graft donor, collected from the stem cell graft. Written as DNA, the CDR3 is TGTGCCAGCAGCGCGGGGGCGATACAAGAGACCCAGTACTTC. Translating gives CASSAGAIQETQYF.